The rows below give T cell receptor beta chains drawn from one sample of a study of cytomegalovirus exposure and HLA in healthy donors. Method: immunoSEQ multiplex PCR; TCRdb's copy keeps in-frame clones and lacks some. The sample carries approximately 160,000 clones, 77% recorded once. The sequenced sample was PBMCs. These TCRs come from a woman under 40 in good health and CMV-seronegative. The CDR3 runs from the conserved cysteine through the conserved F or W. The D gene is left open where the match is weak. For some rows the clone size is stated as once, few or many, or as a class when expanded; others skip it.

>TRBJ2-3|.|.|TRBV5-4
TGTGCCAGCAGCGACCCACAGGGCACAGATACGCAGTATTTT
CASSDPQGTDTQYF
>TRBJ1-2|.|.|TRBV19
TGTGCCAGTAGTATAGTGGCCACTAACTATGGCTACACCTTC
CASSIVATNYGYTF
>TRBJ2-5|.|.|TRBV4-3
TGCGCCAGCAGCCAAGACAACCAAGAGACCCAGTACTTC
CASSQDNQETQYF
>TRBJ2-1|.|few|TRBV6-1
TGTGCCAGCGAGGGCTCTTTCTCCTACAATGAGCAGTTCTTC
CASEGSFSYNEQFF
>TRBJ1-6|.|once|TRBV5-6
TGTGCCAGCAGCCGCGGGACCAGGAATTCACCCCTCCACTTT
CASSRGTRNSPLHF
>TRBJ2-7|TRBD2|once|TRBV4-3
TGCGCCAGCAGCCAAGATCATGGGGAGGGCCTCTCCGAGCAGTACTTC
CASSQDHGEGLSEQYF
>TRBJ1-5|TRBD1|.|TRBV5-5
TGTGCCAGCAGCTTTGGGACAGGGGATCAGCCCCAGCATTTT
CASSFGTGDQPQHF
>TRBJ2-1|.|.|TRBV5-6
TGTGCCAGCAGCTTTGGGGCTTCCTACAATGAGCAGTTCTTC
CASSFGASYNEQFF
>TRBJ2-1|TRBD2|.|TRBV13
TGTGCCAGCAGCTCCCCCGCGGGGGATAATGAGCAGTTCTTC
CASSSPAGDNEQFF
>TRBJ1-1|.|.|TRBV9
TGTGCCAGCAGCGTAGAGGGGGGGTGGCACACTGAAGCTTTCTTT
CASSVEGGWHTEAFF
>TRBJ1-5|.|few|TRBV15
TGTGCCACCAGCAGAGGGGCGGGTCAGCCCCAGCATTTT
CATSRGAGQPQHF
>TRBJ2-1|.|.|TRBV11-3
TGTGCCAGCAGCCCCCGCCGGACAGCCTACAATGAGCAGTTCTTC
CASSPRRTAYNEQFF
>TRBJ2-5|TRBD1|.|TRBV6-5
TGTGCCAGCAGTTATTGGACAGGGCGAAGGGAGACCCAGTACTTC
CASSYWTGRRETQYF
>TRBJ1-5|.|.|TRBV5-1
TGCGCCAGCAGCTTAATGGGCAGCAATCAGCCCCAGCATTTT
CASSLMGSNQPQHF
>TRBJ2-1|.|.|TRBV27
TGTGCCAGCAGTTTAGGGACTTACAATGAGCAGTTCTTC
CASSLGTYNEQFF
>TRBJ2-7|TRBD2|.|TRBV28
TGTGCCAGCAGTTCGCCTAGCGGGTACTACGAGCAGTACTTC
CASSSPSGYYEQYF
>TRBJ1-5|.|.|TRBV5-5
TGTGCCAGCAGCTTGGCGACAGATATATTTTGTCAGCCCCAGCATTTT
CASSLATDIFCQPQHF
>TRBJ2-1|TRBD2|.|TRBV29-1
TGCAGCGTTGGGTCTAGCGGGGGGGGAGAGCAGTTCTTC
CSVGSSGGGEQFF
>TRBJ1-2|TRBD1|.|TRBV27
TGTGCCAGCAGGGGAGACAGGGGGCCTTATAACTATGGCTACACCTTC
CASRGDRGPYNYGYTF
>TRBJ2-7|TRBD2|.|TRBV23-1
TGCGCCAGCAGTCCTCACGAGAGGGGACTAACCTACGAGCAGTACTTC
CASSPHERGLTYEQYF
>TRBJ1-4|TRBD1|few|TRBV6-1
TGTGCCAGCGCCTGGACAGGGCGGGAAAAACTGTTTTTT
CASAWTGREKLFF
>TRBJ2-3|.|.|TRBV5-1
TGCGCCAGCAGCCCAGGGAGGGGGTTCACAGATACGCAGTATTTT
CASSPGRGFTDTQYF
>TRBJ1-1|TRBD1|.|TRBV28
TGTGCCAGCAGTCCCCTGACAGGGCGTGTGGTGAGCACTGAAGCTTTCTTT
CASSPLTGRVVSTEAFF
>TRBJ2-3|TRBD2|.|TRBV7-3
TGTGCCAGCAGCCCCCCTGGACTAGCGGGGGGGAACGCTAGCACAGATACGCAGTATTTT
CASSPPGLAGGNASTDTQYF
>TRBJ2-7|TRBD1|.|TRBV28
TGTGCCAGCAGTCCCCTACCTGACAGGGGGCAAGTCTACGAGCAGTACTTC
CASSPLPDRGQVYEQYF
>TRBJ2-3|.|.|TRBV7-2
TGTGCCAGCAGCTTAGTGGCTAGCGATACGCAGTATTTT
CASSLVASDTQYF
>TRBJ1-1|.|.|TRBV27
TGTGCCAGCAGTTTTTTCGGGGACACTGAAGCTTTCTTT
CASSFFGDTEAFF
>TRBJ1-1|.|.|TRBV5-1
TGCGCCAGCAGCTTGGTGGCGGGAGACACTGAAGCTTTCTTT
CASSLVAGDTEAFF
>TRBJ1-2|.|.|TRBV7-9
TGTTCCAGCAGCTCTAAGGGGTGGGGCTACACCTTC
CSSSSKGWGYTF
>TRBJ2-7|TRBD1|.|TRBV4-3
TGCGCCAGCAGCCAAGATCCGACAGGGGGGACCTACGAGCAGTACTTC
CASSQDPTGGTYEQYF
>TRBJ2-5|TRBD1|few|TRBV9
TGTGCCAGCAGCACCAGGACAGGGCCACAAGAGACCCAGTACTTC
CASSTRTGPQETQYF
>TRBJ2-7|TRBD1|.|TRBV6-6
TGTGCCAGCAGTCGGGGACAGGGGGCCTCCCTCTACGAGCAGTACTTC
CASSRGQGASLYEQYF
>TRBJ1-2|TRBD1|.|TRBV5-1
TGCGCCAGCAGCCCCGGACAGGTTTTTGGCTACACCTTC
CASSPGQVFGYTF
>TRBJ2-1|.|.|TRBV5-6
TGTGCCAGCAGCGATACGGGGAGGATAAAGACGAACAATGAGCAGTTCTTC
CASSDTGRIKTNNEQFF
>TRBJ1-1|TRBD1|once|TRBV18
TGTGCCAGCTCACTCGACAGGGGACCCGAAGAAGCTTTCTTT
CASSLDRGPEEAFF
>TRBJ2-7|TRBD1|.|TRBV4-3
TGCGCCAGCAGCCAGAGTTCTCTTCGGGACAGCTACGAGCAGTACTTC
CASSQSSLRDSYEQYF
>TRBJ1-2|TRBD1|few|TRBV6-1
TGTGCCAGCAGTGAAGGACAGGGGGCAAGCTATGGCTACACCTTC
CASSEGQGASYGYTF
>TRBJ1-1|.|few|TRBV30
TGTGCCTGCGCCCGGGGGGCCGAAGCTTTCTTT
CACARGAEAFF
>TRBJ2-5|.|.|TRBV11-2
TGTGCCAGCAGAAGGACAGTTCAAGAGACCCAGTACTTC
CASRRTVQETQYF
>TRBJ2-5|TRBD1|.|TRBV7-9
TGTGCCAGCAGCTTAGCAGGGGGCGAGACCCAGTACTTC
CASSLAGGETQYF
>TRBJ2-5|.|.|TRBV5-4
TGTGCCAGCAGCTGGGATGGGGCGTCCAAGACCCAGTACTTC
CASSWDGASKTQYF
>TRBJ2-3|.|.|TRBV11-2
TGTGCCAGCAGCTTATACGAGGATACGCAGTATTTT
CASSLYEDTQYF
>TRBJ2-7|TRBD2|once|TRBV28
TGTGCCAGCCGCGGGAGCCTCTACGAGCAGTACTTC
CASRGSLYEQYF
>TRBJ1-5|TRBD1|once|TRBV19
TGTGCCAGTGACAGGGGAGGCAATCAGCCCCAGCATTTT
CASDRGGNQPQHF
>TRBJ1-5|.|.|TRBV10-3
TGTGCCATCAGACCAGGTGCCAGTAGCAATCAGCCCCAGCATTTT
CAIRPGASSNQPQHF
>TRBJ1-3|TRBD1|.|TRBV11-3
TGTGCCAGCAGCACGCGGACAGGCAACACCATATATTTT
CASSTRTGNTIYF
>TRBJ2-7|.|.|TRBV27
TGTGCCAGCAGTTTGACAGACTCCTACGAGCAGTACTTC
CASSLTDSYEQYF
>TRBJ1-5|.|.|TRBV10-3
TGTGCCATCAGTGATGGGGGGGGGTTCGAGCCCCAGCATTTT
CAISDGGGFEPQHF
>TRBJ2-3|.|.|TRBV7-3
TGTGCCAGCAGCTTAACACTAGTCATCACAGATACGCAGTATTTT
CASSLTLVITDTQYF
>TRBJ1-1|.|.|TRBV19
TGTGCCAGTAGTCCCCAAACCTATAACACTGAAGCTTTCTTT
CASSPQTYNTEAFF
>TRBJ2-5|TRBD1|.|TRBV4-1
TGCGCCAGCAGCCAAGATACAGGGGGAGAGACCCAGTACTTC
CASSQDTGGETQYF
>TRBJ1-1|.|few|TRBV19
TGTGCCAGTAGTATTACCTCTCTTATTTTACAGGGCCCTGAAGCTTTCTTT
CASSITSLILQGPEAFF
>TRBJ2-1|.|.|TRBV7-2
TGTGCCAGCAGCTTAGAAACGGGGCGGGGAGAGCAGTTCTTC
CASSLETGRGEQFF